This TCR beta chain was identified during a study of human T cells and chemical hapten exposure. The CDR3 covers 15 residues. The V end was cut by 4 bases, the J end by 7 bases, with 20 bases between. Germline CDR1 and CDR2: SQVTM and ANQGSEA. Findings and caveats of the study: Healthy people's immune response may differ from that of the donors, who had alopecia.

TCRdb recomputed calls from the RACE reads with MiXCR, one row per CDR3 protein. The sample consists of around 360,000 distinct CDR3 sequences, more than 5% of them appearing once. Time point described: patch test 2, 6 weeks after DPC sensitization. The treatment here: therapeutic diphenylcyclopropenone sensitization with weekly scalp DPC. The sample holds a few counts of this clonotype. Its cognate antigen is unknown. The receptor comes from a woman under 30 with alopecia areata. Some clones in this sample may be carry-over from other donors' samples. Sequencing was performed on whole blood, taken in connection with sensitization to the hapten diphenylcyclopropenone (DPC). The V and J genes are TRBV29-1 and TRBJ2-1; D may be TRBD1 or TRBD2 (5 bases each). This CDR3 is CSVVRGQEGKNEQFF. DNA of the CDR3: TGCAGCGTTGTGAGAGGACAAGAGGGGAAGAATGAGCAGTTCTTC.